The T cell receptor (beta chain) described here comes from a study of molecular identifiers for immune sequencing clone quantification. TCRdb reprocessed the PCR reads with MiXCR, giving one entry per CDR3 protein. This sample carries thousands of distinct CDR3 sequences, roughly a third of them seen once, and the ten largest clones take 6.5% to 7.5%. V was shortened by 2 bases and J by 0 bases, with 11 bases between the two germline ends. The CDR3 has 15 residues. With respect to this clonotype: Its antigen is not identified.

Study conclusions and caveats: Highly expanded clone sizes could be underestimated through barcode sharing by identical TCR molecules.

Source material for naive CD8 libraries was about 20,000 to 1,100,000 sorted cells, with 10%, 30% or 50% RNA. This clonotype originated in a human donor in good health. Some libraries in this study had Jurkat cell RNA spiked in. The chain uses TRBV12-3 or TRBV12-4 and TRBJ2-7, with D unresolved. The sequencing sample was made of naive CD8+ T cells from blood, with Jurkat cell RNA spiked in. Stated subset: FACS-sorted CD8+CD4-CCR7+CD45RA+ naive T cells. In DNA form, the CDR3 reads TGTGCCAGCAGTTTATGGCCAGAGAGCTCCTACGAGCAGTACTTC. It encodes CASSLWPESSYEQYF.